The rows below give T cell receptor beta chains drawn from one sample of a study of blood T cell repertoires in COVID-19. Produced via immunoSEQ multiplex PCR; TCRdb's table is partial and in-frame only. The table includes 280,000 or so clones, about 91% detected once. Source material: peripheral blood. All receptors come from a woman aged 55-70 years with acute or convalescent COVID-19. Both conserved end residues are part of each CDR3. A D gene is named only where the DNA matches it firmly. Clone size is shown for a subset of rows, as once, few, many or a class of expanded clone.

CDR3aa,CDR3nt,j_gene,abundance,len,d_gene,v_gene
CASSLGRPGRTEAFF,TGTGCCAGCAGCTTAGGCCGGCCAGGGCGCACTGAAGCTTTCTTT,TRBJ1-1,once,15,.,TRBV7-2
CASSHARLAYTDTQYF,TGTGCCAGCAGCCACGCCCGACTAGCATACACAGATACGCAGTATTTT,TRBJ2-3,.,16,TRBD2,TRBV3-1/TRBV3-2
CASSSPNVGDTEAFF,TGTGCCAGCAGCTCCCCGAACGTAGGGGACACTGAAGCTTTCTTT,TRBJ1-1,.,15,.,TRBV7-9
CASSLVLGTGGGGYTF,TGCGCCAGCAGCTTGGTCCTCGGGACAGGGGGCGGTGGCTACACCTTC,TRBJ1-2,.,16,TRBD1,TRBV5-1
CASSPPRDSYGYTF,TGTGCCAGCTCACCACCGCGGGACAGCTATGGCTACACCTTC,TRBJ1-2,.,14,TRBD1,TRBV18
CASSLDRGLAKNIQYF,TGTGCCAGCAGTTTAGACAGGGGCCTAGCCAAAAACATTCAGTACTTC,TRBJ2-4,.,16,TRBD1,TRBV6-6
CASSSLLALEQYF,TGTGCCAGTAGTTCCCTACTAGCGCTCGAGCAGTACTTC,TRBJ2-7,.,13,TRBD2,TRBV19
CASSLARGVREQYF,TGTGCCAGCAGCTTAGCCAGGGGTGTTCGCGAGCAGTACTTC,TRBJ2-7,.,14,.,TRBV7-2
CASSTDRGAQPQHF,TGTGCCAGCAGCACGGACAGGGGGGCTCAGCCCCAGCATTTT,TRBJ1-5,.,14,TRBD1,TRBV7-2
CASSQGGPSATEAFF,TGTGCCAGCAGCCAAGGGGGGCCGTCGGCCACTGAAGCTTTCTTT,TRBJ1-1,few,15,.,TRBV3-1/TRBV3-2
CASSPSDGGGNANYGYTF,TGTGCCAGCTCACCCTCGGATGGAGGGGGCAATGCTAACTATGGCTACACCTTC,TRBJ1-2,.,18,TRBD1,TRBV18
CASSSSRLAGDTQYF,TGTGCCAGCAGCTCAAGCAGGCTAGCGGGCGATACGCAGTATTTT,TRBJ2-3,.,15,TRBD2,TRBV7-2
CASSQGGLRQETQYF,TGTGCCAGCAGCCAAGGAGGCCTGCGACAAGAGACCCAGTACTTC,TRBJ2-5,once,15,.,TRBV3-1/TRBV3-2
CASSRQGRETEAFF,TGTGCCAGCAGTAGACAGGGGCGGGAAACTGAAGCTTTCTTT,TRBJ1-1,.,14,TRBD1,TRBV2
CASSPFVPGQGTSTEAFF,TGTGCCAGCTCACCATTCGTCCCGGGACAGGGGACGAGCACTGAAGCTTTCTTT,TRBJ1-1,.,18,TRBD1,TRBV18
CASSISDTIGYEQYF,TGTGCCAGCAGCATCAGTGACACGATAGGCTACGAGCAGTACTTC,TRBJ2-7,.,15,.,TRBV9
CASSLTSLAEAFF,TGTGCCAGCTCGCTCACATCCCTGGCTGAAGCTTTCTTT,TRBJ1-1,.,13,.,TRBV18
CASNRGASGRETQYF,TGTGCCAGCAACCGGGGGGCTAGCGGGAGAGAGACCCAGTACTTC,TRBJ2-5,.,15,TRBD2,TRBV11-2
CATGDRGQDTQYF,TGTGCCACTGGAGACAGGGGGCAGGATACGCAGTATTTT,TRBJ2-3,.,13,TRBD1,TRBV19
CASRPRQGADGYTF,TGTGCCAGCAGACCCAGACAGGGGGCGGATGGCTACACCTTC,TRBJ1-2,.,14,TRBD1,TRBV6-5
CASSSRTGAYNEQFF,TGTGCCAGCAGCTCCAGGACAGGGGCCTACAATGAGCAGTTCTTC,TRBJ2-1,.,15,TRBD1,TRBV9
CASSSGLDTEAFF,TGTGCCAGCAGCTCGGGGTTAGACACTGAAGCTTTCTTT,TRBJ1-1,.,13,.,TRBV7-2
CASSEQAPSGTEAFF,TGTGCCAGCAGTGAACAGGCCCCCTCGGGGACTGAAGCTTTCTTT,TRBJ1-1,.,15,.,TRBV2
CASSPLAGGRDTQYF,TGTGCCAGCAGTCCTCTAGCGGGAGGGAGGGATACGCAGTATTTT,TRBJ2-3,.,15,TRBD2,TRBV27
CASSPLGLGGETQYF,TGTGCCAGCTCACCACTGGGACTCGGGGGGGAGACCCAGTACTTC,TRBJ2-5,.,15,TRBD2,TRBV18
CASSLDYGNTGELFF,TGTGCCAGCAGCTTAGATTACGGGAACACCGGGGAGCTGTTTTTT,TRBJ2-2,.,15,.,TRBV7-7
CASSFFGQGNTGELFF,TGTGCCAGCAGTTTTTTTGGACAGGGGAACACCGGGGAGCTGTTTTTT,TRBJ2-2,.,16,TRBD1,TRBV28